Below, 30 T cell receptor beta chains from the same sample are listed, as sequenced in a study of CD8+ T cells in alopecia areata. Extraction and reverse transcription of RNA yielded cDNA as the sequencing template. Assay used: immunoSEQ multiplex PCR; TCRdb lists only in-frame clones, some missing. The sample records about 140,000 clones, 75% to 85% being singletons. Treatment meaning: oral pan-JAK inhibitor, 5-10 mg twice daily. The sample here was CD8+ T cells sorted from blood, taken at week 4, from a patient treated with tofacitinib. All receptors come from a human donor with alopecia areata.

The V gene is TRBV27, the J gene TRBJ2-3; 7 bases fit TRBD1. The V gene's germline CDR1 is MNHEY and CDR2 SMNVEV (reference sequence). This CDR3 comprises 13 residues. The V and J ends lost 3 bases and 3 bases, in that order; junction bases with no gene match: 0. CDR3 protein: CASSLTGTDTQYF. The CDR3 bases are TGTGCCAGCAGTTTGACAGGGACAGATACGCAGTATTTT.

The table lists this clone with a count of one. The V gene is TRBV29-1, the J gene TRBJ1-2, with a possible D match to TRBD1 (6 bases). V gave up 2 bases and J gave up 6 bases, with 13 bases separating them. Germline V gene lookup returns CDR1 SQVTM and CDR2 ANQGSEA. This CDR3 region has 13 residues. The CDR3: CSVERTDWDGYTF. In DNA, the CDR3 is TGCAGCGTTGAACGGACAGATTGGGATGGCTACACCTTC.

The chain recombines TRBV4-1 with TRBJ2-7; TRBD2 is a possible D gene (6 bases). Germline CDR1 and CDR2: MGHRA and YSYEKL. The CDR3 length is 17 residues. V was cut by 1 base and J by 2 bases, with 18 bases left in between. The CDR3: CASSQAPPSDLTYEQYF. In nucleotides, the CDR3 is TGCGCCAGCAGCCAAGCCCCCCCTAGCGACTTGACCTACGAGCAGTACTTC.

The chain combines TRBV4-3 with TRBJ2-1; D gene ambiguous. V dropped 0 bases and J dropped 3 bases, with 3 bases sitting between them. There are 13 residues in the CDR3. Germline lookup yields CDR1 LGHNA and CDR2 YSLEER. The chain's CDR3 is CASSQDIYNEQFF. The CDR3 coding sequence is TGCGCCAGCAGCCAAGATATCTACAATGAGCAGTTCTTC.

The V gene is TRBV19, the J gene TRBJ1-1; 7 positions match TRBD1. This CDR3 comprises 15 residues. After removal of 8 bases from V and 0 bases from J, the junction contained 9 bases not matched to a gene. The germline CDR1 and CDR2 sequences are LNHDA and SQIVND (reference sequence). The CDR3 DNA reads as TGTGCCAGTGACGGGACAGTGAACATGAACACTGAAGCTTTCTTT. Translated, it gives CASDGTVNMNTEAFF.

CDR3 coding DNA: TGCGCCAGCAGCTTGGTCGGGGGCCCCGGCTACGAGCAGTACTTC. This gives the protein CASSLVGGPGYEQYF. The V and J genes are TRBV5-1 and TRBJ2-7; the D call may be TRBD1 or TRBD2 (6 bases each). The CDR3 spans 15 residues. Trimming pared 0 bases from V and 3 bases from J, leaving 13 bases between. Per the germline V gene, CDR1 is SGHRS and CDR2 is YFSETQ.

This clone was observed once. The CDR3 sequence is CASSLGRQGRETQYF. The CDR3 DNA is TGTGCCAGCAGTTTAGGACGACAGGGGAGAGAGACCCAGTACTTC. The chain uses TRBV27 and TRBJ2-5; 8 bases line up with TRBD1. Unmatched junction bases numbered 6, after V lost 2 bases and J lost 4 bases. This CDR3 region has 15 residues. CDR1 and CDR2 (germline): MNHEY, SMNVEV (reference sequence).

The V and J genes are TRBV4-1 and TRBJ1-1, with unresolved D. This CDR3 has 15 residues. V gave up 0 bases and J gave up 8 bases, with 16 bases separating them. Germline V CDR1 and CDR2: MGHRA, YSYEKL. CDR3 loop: CASSQDDLAREEAFF. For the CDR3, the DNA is TGCGCCAGCAGCCAAGATGATCTGGCACGGGAGGAAGCTTTCTTT.

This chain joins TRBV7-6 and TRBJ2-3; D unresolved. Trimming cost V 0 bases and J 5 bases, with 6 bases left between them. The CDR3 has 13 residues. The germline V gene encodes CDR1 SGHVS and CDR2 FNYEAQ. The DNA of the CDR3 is TGTGCCAGCAGCTTAGCGTCAGGAGATACGCAGTATTTT. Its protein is CASSLASGDTQYF. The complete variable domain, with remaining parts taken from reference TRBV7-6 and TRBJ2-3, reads GAGVSQSPRYKVTKRGQDVALRCDPISGHVSLYWYRQALGQGPEFLTYFNYEAQQDKSGLPNDRFSAERPEGSISTLTIQRTEQRDSAMYRCASSLASGDTQYFGPGTRLTVL.

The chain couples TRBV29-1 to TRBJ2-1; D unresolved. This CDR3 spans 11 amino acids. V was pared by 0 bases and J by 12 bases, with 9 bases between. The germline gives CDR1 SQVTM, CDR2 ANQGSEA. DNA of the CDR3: TGCAGCGTTGAAGACTCGTACAGGCAGTTCTTC. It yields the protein CSVEDSYRQFF.

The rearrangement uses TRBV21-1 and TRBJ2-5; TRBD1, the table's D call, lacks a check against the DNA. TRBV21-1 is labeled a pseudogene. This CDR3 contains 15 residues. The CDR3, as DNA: TGTGCCAGCAGCAAACCCGAGACAGGGAAAGAGACCCAGTACTTC. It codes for CASSKPETGKETQYF.

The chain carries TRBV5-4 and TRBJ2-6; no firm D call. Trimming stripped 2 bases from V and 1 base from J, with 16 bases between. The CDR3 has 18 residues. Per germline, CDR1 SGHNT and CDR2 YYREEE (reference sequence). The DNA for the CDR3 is TGTGCCAGCAGCTTTGCATCCGGGTCGATATCTGGGGCCAACGTCCTGACTTTC. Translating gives CASSFASGSISGANVLTF. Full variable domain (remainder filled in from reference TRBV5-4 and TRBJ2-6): ETGVTQSPTHLIKTRGQQVTLRCSSQSGHNTVSWYQQALGQGPQFIFQYYREEENGRGNFPPRFSGLQFPNYSSELNVNALELDDSALYLCASSFASGSISGANVLTFGAGSRLTVL.

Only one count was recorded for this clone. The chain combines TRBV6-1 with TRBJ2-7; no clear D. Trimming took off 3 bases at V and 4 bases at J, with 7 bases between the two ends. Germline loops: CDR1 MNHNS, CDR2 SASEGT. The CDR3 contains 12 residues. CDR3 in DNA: TGTGCCAGCAGTGATTTTGGATACGAGCAGTACTTC. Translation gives CASSDFGYEQYF.

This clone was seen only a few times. CDR3 nucleotide sequence: TGTGCCACCAGCAGTGCAGATTCCTCTAACTATGGCTACACCTTC. Translation gives CATSSADSSNYGYTF. The chain joins TRBV15 to TRBJ1-2; no clear D gene. Germline V gene lookup returns CDR1 LNHNV and CDR2 YYDKDF (reference sequence). The CDR3 runs 15 residues. V was pared by 3 bases and J by 0 bases, with 11 bases between.

The CDR3 spells CASSLVPGGKKLFF. The CDR3 DNA sequence: TGTGCCAGCAGCTTAGTTCCAGGGGGCAAAAAACTGTTTTTT. J is TRBJ1-4 and V is TRBV7-2, with 8 bases matching TRBD1. This CDR3 spans 14 amino acids. V gave up 1 base and J gave up 9 bases; unmatched junction bases: 4. Germline V gives CDR1 SGHTA, CDR2 FQGNSA.

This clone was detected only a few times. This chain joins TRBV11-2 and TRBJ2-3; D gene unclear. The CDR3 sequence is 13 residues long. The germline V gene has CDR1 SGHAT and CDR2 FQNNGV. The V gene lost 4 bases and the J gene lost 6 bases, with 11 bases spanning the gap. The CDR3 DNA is TGTGCCAGCAGCTCTATAGTAACGGATACGCAGTATTTT. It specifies CASSSIVTDTQYF.

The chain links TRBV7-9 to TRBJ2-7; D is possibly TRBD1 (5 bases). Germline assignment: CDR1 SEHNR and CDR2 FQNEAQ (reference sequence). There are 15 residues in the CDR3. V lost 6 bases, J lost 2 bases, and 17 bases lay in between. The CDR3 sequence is CASSRAAGITYEQYF. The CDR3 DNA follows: TGTGCCAGCAGTCGAGCTGCAGGGATCACCTACGAGCAGTACTTC.

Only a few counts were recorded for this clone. The DNA for the CDR3 is TGTGCCTGGAGTGTTTCCTACGAGCAGTACTTC. Protein sequence: CAWSVSYEQYF. The V and J genes are TRBV30 and TRBJ2-7, with no clear D. There are 11 residues in the CDR3. Between the trimmed V and J ends, which lost 0 bases and 1 base, there was a span of 1 base. CDR1 and CDR2 (germline): GTSNPN, SVGIG (reference sequence).

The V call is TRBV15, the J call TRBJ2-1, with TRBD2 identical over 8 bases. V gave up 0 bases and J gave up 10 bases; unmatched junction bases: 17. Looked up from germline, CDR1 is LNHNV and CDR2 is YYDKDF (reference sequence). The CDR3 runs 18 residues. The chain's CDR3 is CATSRDPTVAGLPNEQFF. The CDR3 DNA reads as TGTGCCACCAGCAGAGATCCTACCGTAGCGGGGCTCCCCAACGAGCAGTTCTTC.

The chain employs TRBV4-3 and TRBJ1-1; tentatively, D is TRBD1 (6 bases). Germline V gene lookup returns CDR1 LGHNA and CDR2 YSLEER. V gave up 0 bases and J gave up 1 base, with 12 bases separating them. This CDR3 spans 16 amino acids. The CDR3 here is CASSQDRGRGNTEAFF. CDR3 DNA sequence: TGCGCCAGCAGCCAAGATAGAGGCAGGGGGAACACTGAAGCTTTCTTT.

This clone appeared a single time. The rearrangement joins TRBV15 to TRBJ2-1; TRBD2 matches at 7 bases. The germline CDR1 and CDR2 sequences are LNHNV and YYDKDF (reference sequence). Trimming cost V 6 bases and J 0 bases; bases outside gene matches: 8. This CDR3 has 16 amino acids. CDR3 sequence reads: CATSSRPGGSYNEQFF. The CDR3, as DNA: TGTGCCACCAGTTCCCGGCCGGGGGGCTCCTACAATGAGCAGTTCTTC.

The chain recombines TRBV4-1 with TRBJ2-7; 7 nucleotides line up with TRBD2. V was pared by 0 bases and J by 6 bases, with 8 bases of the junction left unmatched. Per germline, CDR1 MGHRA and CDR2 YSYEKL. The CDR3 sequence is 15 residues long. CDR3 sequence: CASSQDGGDLREQYF. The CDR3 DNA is TGCGCCAGCAGCCAAGATGGGGGGGACCTACGCGAGCAGTACTTC.

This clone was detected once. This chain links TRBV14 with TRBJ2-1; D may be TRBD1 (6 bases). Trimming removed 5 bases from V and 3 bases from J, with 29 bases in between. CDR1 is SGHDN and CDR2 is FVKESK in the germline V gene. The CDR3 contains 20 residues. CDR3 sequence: CASSVGAFAPGSVVYNEQFF. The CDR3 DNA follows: TGTGCCAGCAGCGTGGGGGCGTTTGCGCCGGGTAGCGTAGTCTACAATGAGCAGTTCTTC.

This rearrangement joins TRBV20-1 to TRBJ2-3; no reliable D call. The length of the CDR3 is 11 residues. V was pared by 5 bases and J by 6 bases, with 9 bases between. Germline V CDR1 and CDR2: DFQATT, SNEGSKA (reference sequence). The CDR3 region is CSAHHEDTQYF. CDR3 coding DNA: TGCAGTGCTCACCACGAGGATACGCAGTATTTT.

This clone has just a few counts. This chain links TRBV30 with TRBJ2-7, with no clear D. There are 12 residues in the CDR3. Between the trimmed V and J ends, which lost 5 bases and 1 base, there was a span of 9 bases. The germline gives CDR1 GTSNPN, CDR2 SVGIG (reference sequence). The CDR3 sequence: CAWGEQSYEQYF. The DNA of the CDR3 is TGTGCCTGGGGGGAACAGTCCTACGAGCAGTACTTC.

CDR3 residues: CATESTDTQYF. Here the CDR3 DNA reads TGTGCCACCGAGAGCACAGATACGCAGTATTTT. This rearrangement joins TRBV6-5 to TRBJ2-3; no clear D. V lost 10 bases to trimming and J lost 0 bases, with 5 bases between them. From germline, CDR1 is MNHEY and CDR2 SVGAGI. The CDR3 consists of 11 residues.

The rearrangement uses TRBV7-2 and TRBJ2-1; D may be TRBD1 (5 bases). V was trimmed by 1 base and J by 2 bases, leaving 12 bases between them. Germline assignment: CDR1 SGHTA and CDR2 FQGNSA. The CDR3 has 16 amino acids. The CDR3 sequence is CASSLDQGQTYNEQFF. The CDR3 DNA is TGTGCCAGCAGCTTAGATCAGGGCCAGACCTACAATGAGCAGTTCTTC.

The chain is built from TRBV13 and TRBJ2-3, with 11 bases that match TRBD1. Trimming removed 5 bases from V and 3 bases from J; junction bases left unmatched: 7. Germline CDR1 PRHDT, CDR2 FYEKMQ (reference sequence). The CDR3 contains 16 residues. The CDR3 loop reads CASSPRGQGGTDTQYF. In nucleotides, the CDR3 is TGTGCCAGCAGCCCACGGGGACAGGGGGGAACAGATACGCAGTATTTT.

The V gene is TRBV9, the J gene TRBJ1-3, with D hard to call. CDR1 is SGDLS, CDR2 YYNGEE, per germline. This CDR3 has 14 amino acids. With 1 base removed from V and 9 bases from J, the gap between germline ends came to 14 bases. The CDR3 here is CASSVLIPPGTIYF. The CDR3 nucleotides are TGTGCCAGCAGCGTACTTATCCCCCCGGGCACCATATATTTT.

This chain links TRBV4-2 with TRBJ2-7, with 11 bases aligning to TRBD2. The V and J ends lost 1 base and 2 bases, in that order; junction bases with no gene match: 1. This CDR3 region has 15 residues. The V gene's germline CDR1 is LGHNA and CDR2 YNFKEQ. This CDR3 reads CASSQVLAGAYEQYF. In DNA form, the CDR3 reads TGTGCCAGCAGCCAAGTACTAGCGGGAGCCTACGAGCAGTACTTC.